This T cell receptor beta chain was sequenced during a study of shared clonotypes between healthy human individuals. At the level of the study: Each donor had three CD4 naive, three CD4 memory, two CD8 naive and one CD8 memory plate. General study points: Clonotypes shared by all four sorted-subset donors had higher generation probabilities than non-shared clonotypes.

Genomic DNA belonging to each subset was distributed in equal measure over several immunoSEQ plates. Libraries were prepared by immunoSEQ multiplex PCR; TCRdb keeps only in-frame clonotypes and omits some of them. The sample records around 700,000 clones, roughly 70% being singletons. Turning to this clone: Antigen unknown.

Unmatched junction bases numbered 0, after V lost 2 bases and J lost 6 bases. This CDR3 is 14 amino acids long. CDR1 and CDR2 from the germline V gene are MRHNA and SNTAGT. The TCR was taken from a young woman in good health. The chain is built from TRBV6-4 and TRBJ2-1; 11 bases line up with TRBD2. The sequenced sample was memory CD4+ T cells sorted from blood. Subset meaning: CD45RA-negative fraction. Written as DNA, the CDR3 is TGTGCCAGCAGTGACGGGACTAGCGGCAATGAGCAGTTCTTC. Translating it yields CASSDGTSGNEQFF.